Listed below are T cell receptor beta chains from one sample, sequenced in a study of T-cell reconstitution after alpha-beta-depleted transplantation in children. TCRdb analysed the PCR reads with MiXCR anew, one entry per CDR3 protein. The profile covers approximately 650,000 distinct CDR3 sequences, with roughly 13% appearing a single time and 0.79% taken by the ten largest. This sample comprised PBMCs, obtained before TCRalphabeta/CD19-depleted stem cell transplant. The receptors originated from a girl aged 2 to 9 with congenital amegakaryocytic thrombocytopenia, due to receive a stem cell transplant. Both conserved end residues are part of each CDR3. The size entry is marked missing in some rows and otherwise reads once, few, many or a size class.

CDR3 length: 14; clone size: -; J gene: TRBJ2-3; V gene: TRBV11-2; CDR3 protein: CASSLGGTRDTQYF
CDR3 length: 14; clone size: -; J gene: TRBJ2-1; V gene: TRBV6-2/TRBV6-3; CDR3 protein: CASDKAGSYNEQFF
CDR3 length: 14; clone size: few; J gene: TRBJ2-5; V gene: TRBV18; CDR3 protein: CASSTPPGQETQYF
CDR3 length: 11; clone size: -; J gene: TRBJ2-5; V gene: TRBV29-1; CDR3 protein: CSLGAQETQYF
CDR3 length: 15; clone size: many; J gene: TRBJ2-1; V gene: TRBV4-2; CDR3 protein: CASVASGGTYNEQFF
CDR3 length: 18; clone size: -; J gene: TRBJ1-2; V gene: TRBV2; CDR3 protein: CASSIRTGGRFMVSGYTF
CDR3 length: 13; clone size: -; J gene: TRBJ1-2; V gene: TRBV27; CDR3 protein: CASSLRDRGGDTF
CDR3 length: 16; clone size: few; J gene: TRBJ2-7; V gene: TRBV14; CDR3 protein: CASSHRTGARAYEQYF
CDR3 length: 11; clone size: few; J gene: TRBJ1-1; V gene: TRBV30; CDR3 protein: CAWSVFTEAFF
CDR3 length: 11; clone size: many; J gene: TRBJ2-1; V gene: TRBV20-1; CDR3 protein: CSARQGDEQFF
CDR3 length: 14; clone size: -; J gene: TRBJ2-7; V gene: TRBV6-1; CDR3 protein: CAGRIIAGPYEQYF
CDR3 length: 15; clone size: many; J gene: TRBJ1-5; V gene: TRBV5-6; CDR3 protein: CASSSNPQDPPTQHF
CDR3 length: 14; clone size: many; J gene: TRBJ1-1; V gene: TRBV20-1; CDR3 protein: CSAFQGSVNTEAFF
CDR3 length: 12; clone size: few; J gene: TRBJ2-7; V gene: TRBV15; CDR3 protein: CATSRDTYEQYF
CDR3 length: 16; clone size: many; J gene: TRBJ2-3; V gene: TRBV7-2; CDR3 protein: CASSRFGTGGLDTQYF
CDR3 length: 13; clone size: many; J gene: TRBJ1-1; V gene: TRBV20-1; CDR3 protein: CSAREKGNTEAFF
CDR3 length: 17; clone size: -; J gene: TRBJ1-4; V gene: TRBV28; CDR3 protein: CASSVQGLAATNEKLFF
CDR3 length: 12; clone size: many; J gene: TRBJ2-2; V gene: TRBV29-1; CDR3 protein: CSVDDATGELFF
CDR3 length: 13; clone size: many; J gene: TRBJ2-5; V gene: TRBV12-3/TRBV12-4; CDR3 protein: CASSLSMVETQYF
CDR3 length: 19; clone size: many; J gene: TRBJ1-3; V gene: TRBV7-2; CDR3 protein: CASSPRTGSLVGSGNTIYF
CDR3 length: 14; clone size: many; J gene: TRBJ2-7; V gene: TRBV7-9; CDR3 protein: CASSLANRPYEQYF
CDR3 length: 16; clone size: -; J gene: TRBJ2-7; V gene: TRBV7-6; CDR3 protein: CASSFQLSTSPGEQYF
CDR3 length: 15; clone size: many; J gene: TRBJ1-5; V gene: TRBV5-1; CDR3 protein: CASSPGTGTYQPQHF
CDR3 length: 13; clone size: -; J gene: TRBJ2-5; V gene: TRBV9; CDR3 protein: CASSLLPEGTQYF
CDR3 length: 14; clone size: -; J gene: TRBJ2-3; V gene: TRBV29-1; CDR3 protein: CSVEARGRAMAQYF
CDR3 length: 14; clone size: -; J gene: TRBJ2-1; V gene: TRBV5-1; CDR3 protein: CASSLAASRREQFF
CDR3 length: 12; clone size: many; J gene: TRBJ2-3; V gene: TRBV9; CDR3 protein: CASSGGGDTQYF
CDR3 length: 14; clone size: -; J gene: TRBJ2-3; V gene: TRBV20-1; CDR3 protein: CSASSLAGQDTQYF
CDR3 length: 16; clone size: many; J gene: TRBJ2-3; V gene: TRBV12-3/TRBV12-4; CDR3 protein: CASIPPGGRSRDTQYF
CDR3 length: 12; clone size: many; J gene: TRBJ1-1; V gene: TRBV5-1; CDR3 protein: CASSLDRGQAFF
CDR3 length: 13; clone size: few; J gene: TRBJ2-7; V gene: TRBV20-1; CDR3 protein: CSARGVLPYEQYF
CDR3 length: 18; clone size: many; J gene: TRBJ2-1; V gene: TRBV5-1; CDR3 protein: CASSLGLAGGPSGFEQFF
CDR3 length: 13; clone size: many; J gene: TRBJ2-3; V gene: TRBV6-2/TRBV6-3; CDR3 protein: CASSYSPEDTQYF
CDR3 length: 18; clone size: -; J gene: TRBJ2-1; V gene: TRBV5-1; CDR3 protein: CASSPTTSGRYSYNEQFF
CDR3 length: 13; clone size: -; J gene: TRBJ1-1; V gene: TRBV7-3; CDR3 protein: CASARQRNTEAFF
CDR3 length: 16; clone size: many; J gene: TRBJ2-6; V gene: TRBV20-1; CDR3 protein: CSAEDRGKSGANVLTF
CDR3 length: 13; clone size: few; J gene: TRBJ2-7; V gene: TRBV30; CDR3 protein: CAWSAGRAYEQYF
CDR3 length: 13; clone size: many; J gene: TRBJ2-1; V gene: TRBV20-1; CDR3 protein: CSATGGVANEQFF
CDR3 length: 13; clone size: -; J gene: TRBJ1-2; V gene: TRBV30; CDR3 protein: CAWSETAYYGYTF
CDR3 length: 17; clone size: -; J gene: TRBJ1-4; V gene: TRBV4-2; CDR3 protein: CASSQEPLGQPNEKLFF
CDR3 length: 18; clone size: -; J gene: TRBJ1-1; V gene: TRBV25-1; CDR3 protein: CASLREGKVPTMDTEAFF